These T cell receptor beta chains were read from a single sample in a study of T cell changes during pregnancy in multiple sclerosis. TCRdb keeps only in-frame clones here, not all; method: immunoSEQ multiplex PCR. The sample has 35,000 to 40,000 clones, about 92% seen once; the top ten hold under 0.9%. Sequences were derived from CD4+ T cells from peripheral blood mononuclear cells, sampled in the third trimester of pregnancy. These TCRs come from a female donor with multiple sclerosis, enrolled in a pregnancy study. Each CDR3 is given with its conserved first and last residue. Fields, in order: V gene, J gene, clone size, D gene, CDR3 DNA, CDR3 protein. D genes are given only for firm matches. Size values are once, few and many counts, or a class for expanded clones, and some rows have none.

V gene: TRBV5-1
J gene: TRBJ2-2
clone size: -
D gene: TRBD1
CDR3 DNA: TGCGCCAGCAGCTTACAGGGGGCTGACACCGGGGAGCTGTTTTTT
CDR3 protein: CASSLQGADTGELFF

V gene: TRBV5-1
J gene: TRBJ1-1
clone size: -
D gene: -
CDR3 DNA: TGCGCCAGCAGCCCGCTAACGGAGGGCACTGAAGCTTTCTTT
CDR3 protein: CASSPLTEGTEAFF

V gene: TRBV6-4
J gene: TRBJ2-1
clone size: -
D gene: TRBD2
CDR3 DNA: TGTGCCAGCAGTGTTTCAGCGGGAGGGCCCGGGAGTGAGCAGTTCTTC
CDR3 protein: CASSVSAGGPGSEQFF

V gene: TRBV28
J gene: TRBJ2-7
clone size: -
D gene: TRBD2
CDR3 DNA: TGTGCCAGCAGTTTACGAGGACTAGCGACAACGCTAGGCGAGCAGTACTTC
CDR3 protein: CASSLRGLATTLGEQYF

V gene: TRBV5-1
J gene: TRBJ1-2
clone size: -
D gene: -
CDR3 DNA: TGCGCCAGCAGCTTGGAACCCAGGGCTAACTATGGCTACACCTTC
CDR3 protein: CASSLEPRANYGYTF

V gene: TRBV4-3
J gene: TRBJ1-3
clone size: -
D gene: -
CDR3 DNA: TGCGCCAGCAGCCAAGATGAAAAGGGGCTTGGAAACACCATATATTTT
CDR3 protein: CASSQDEKGLGNTIYF

V gene: TRBV7-6
J gene: TRBJ1-1
clone size: -
D gene: -
CDR3 DNA: TGTGCCAGCAGCCACGGGACAAAAATGAACACTGAAGCTTTCTTT
CDR3 protein: CASSHGTKMNTEAFF

V gene: TRBV19
J gene: TRBJ1-1
clone size: -
D gene: -
CDR3 DNA: TGTGCCAGTAGTATAGTCGTACGACAGCCGAACACTGAAGCTTTCTTT
CDR3 protein: CASSIVVRQPNTEAFF

V gene: TRBV2
J gene: TRBJ1-4
clone size: -
D gene: TRBD1
CDR3 DNA: TGTGCCAGCAACACTAGGGACAGAGGAAAACTGTTTTTT
CDR3 protein: CASNTRDRGKLFF

V gene: TRBV2
J gene: TRBJ2-2
clone size: once
D gene: -
CDR3 DNA: TGTGCCAGCAGTGAAGGGGCTAGCGTGAACACCGGGGAGCTGTTTTTT
CDR3 protein: CASSEGASVNTGELFF

V gene: TRBV6-5
J gene: TRBJ2-4
clone size: -
D gene: TRBD2
CDR3 DNA: TGTGCCAGCAGTTACTCCGGGGGGATAGCCAAAAACATTCAGTACTTC
CDR3 protein: CASSYSGGIAKNIQYF